The rows below give T cell receptor beta chains drawn from one sample of a study of PD-L1 blockade in urothelial cancer. TCRdb's copy holds only in-frame clones and misses some; the assay was immunoSEQ multiplex PCR. The sample has more than 35,000 clones; roughly 90% are singletons. Here the sequenced sample was PBMCs, taken around atezolizumab (anti-PD-L1) treatment. Receptors originate from a woman aged 60 to 75 with urothelial cancer. Each CDR3 is given without its conserved first and last residue.

>TRBV10-3
ATRTGAGEKLF
>TRBV11-2
ASSTPTGTMNTEAF
>TRBV2
ASRDSGRANEQF
>TRBV5-1
ASSLAGGDVHEQY
>TRBV7-8
ASSLFSTTGDQPQH
>TRBV19
ARDRGRSYEQY
>TRBV9
ASSGDRSNTEAF
>TRBV19
ASSGTGGGLTGELF
>TRBV5-1
ASMGGSTEAF
>TRBV2
ASRSTGGARYEQY
>TRBV7-3
ASSAQDSRAGGTQY
>TRBV7-3
ASSQISGDTQY
>TRBV7-9
ASSLVRGDHNEQF
>TRBV7-3
ASSLGTSNTGELF
>TRBV13
ASSSRDSLETQY
>TRBV9
ASSVAQGSGNTIY
>TRBV29-1
NVTMIPAGTGELF
>TRBV16
ASSSSGTRVGEQF
>TRBV18
ASSRTGFADTQY
>TRBV19
ASMEQGGGTEAF
>TRBV5-1
ASSLGGSPGYEQY
>TRBV28
ASSPAGGRTDTQY
>TRBV12-5
ASGLVPTGFCEKLF
>TRBV19
ASSPQGNYGYT
>TRBV6-5
ASSIQRQGDTEAF
>TRBV6-5
ASSYYPPPGQREQF
>TRBV5-5
ASSSAGTGVMTF
>TRBV7-9
ASSLNVGGEAF
>TRBV7-9
ASSLGTGTSGANVLT
>TRBV7-9
ASSADRGYQPQH
>TRBV10-3
AISKTSGGYTDTQY
>TRBV9
ASSHRPGELYNEQF
>TRBV27
ASSTREGEKLF
>TRBV6-1
ASWTGYSEQY
>TRBV2
ASSEGRGLGHTGELF
>TRBV18
ASSPTDSEQY
>TRBV5-6
ASSLRDRGPGQPQH
>TRBV5-1
ASRDGVPTNEKLF
>TRBV7-9
ASSLNARRYT
>TRBV7-3
ASSSGQGSDEQY
>TRBV19
ASLPGTGGLLSYNEQF
>TRBV4-1
ASSQGRGGNEKLF
>TRBV20-1
STSGETQY
>TRBV7-9
ASTLSGSALGEQY
>TRBV27
ASSPDSLLSGANVLT